This T cell receptor beta chain was found in a study of T cells in women clearing cervical HPV infection. Some clones are missing from TCRdb's copy, which holds only in-frame ones; the method was immunoSEQ multiplex PCR. The repertoire table contains some 37,000 clones. Input material: blood buffy coat. The origin of this receptor is a woman between 18 and 70 years old with a cervical HPV16 infection that either progressed to CIN3+ or cleared (not recorded which).

The chain's CDR3 is CSARVAGGYNEQFF. The sequenced part of the CDR3 DNA is TGCAGTGCTAGAGTAGCGGGAGGCTACAATGAG. The chain recombines TRBV20-1 with TRBJ2-1; 10 bases agree with TRBD2. From the germline J gene comes the end of the CDR3, since the read stops 3 residues before it. Germline V gene sequence: CDR1 DFQATT, CDR2 SNEGSKA (reference sequence). This CDR3 is built from 14 residues. With V trimmed by 1 base and J by 3 bases, 0 bases remained unmatched.